This paragraph reports one TCR beta chain. The antigen remains unidentified. Combining a sample-barcoded 5' primer with a J-beta primer mix, a second PCR ran for about 6 to 11 cycles. Using its own MiXCR run on the 5' RACE reads, TCRdb lists one record per CDR3 protein. Among about 640,000 distinct CDR3 sequences, approximately 59% were seen once, and the ten largest hold 30% to 45%. The sample belongs to a study of blood T cells in healthy people across ages. Background on the study: Roughly one uniquely barcoded beta molecule per two T cells was captured.

Findings and caveats of the study: Estimated diversity that came from one million T cells was considered an underestimate. With age, beta diversity per million T cells declined roughly linearly, significantly by 40 to 50.

With each sample, at least 6 micrograms of total RNA were extracted. This CDR3 has 14 residues. Germline V gives CDR1 DFQATT, CDR2 SNEGSKA (reference sequence). V lost 3 bases to trimming and J lost 2 bases, with 14 bases between them. This sequence originates from a man aged 55 to 70 in good health. V is TRBV20-1 and J is TRBJ2-7, with a possible D match to TRBD2 (6 bases). Material for sequencing was blood. The CDR3 loop reads CSARIREPPYEQYF. CDR3 sequence (DNA): TGCAGTGCTAGGATACGGGAGCCCCCCTACGAGCAGTACTTC.